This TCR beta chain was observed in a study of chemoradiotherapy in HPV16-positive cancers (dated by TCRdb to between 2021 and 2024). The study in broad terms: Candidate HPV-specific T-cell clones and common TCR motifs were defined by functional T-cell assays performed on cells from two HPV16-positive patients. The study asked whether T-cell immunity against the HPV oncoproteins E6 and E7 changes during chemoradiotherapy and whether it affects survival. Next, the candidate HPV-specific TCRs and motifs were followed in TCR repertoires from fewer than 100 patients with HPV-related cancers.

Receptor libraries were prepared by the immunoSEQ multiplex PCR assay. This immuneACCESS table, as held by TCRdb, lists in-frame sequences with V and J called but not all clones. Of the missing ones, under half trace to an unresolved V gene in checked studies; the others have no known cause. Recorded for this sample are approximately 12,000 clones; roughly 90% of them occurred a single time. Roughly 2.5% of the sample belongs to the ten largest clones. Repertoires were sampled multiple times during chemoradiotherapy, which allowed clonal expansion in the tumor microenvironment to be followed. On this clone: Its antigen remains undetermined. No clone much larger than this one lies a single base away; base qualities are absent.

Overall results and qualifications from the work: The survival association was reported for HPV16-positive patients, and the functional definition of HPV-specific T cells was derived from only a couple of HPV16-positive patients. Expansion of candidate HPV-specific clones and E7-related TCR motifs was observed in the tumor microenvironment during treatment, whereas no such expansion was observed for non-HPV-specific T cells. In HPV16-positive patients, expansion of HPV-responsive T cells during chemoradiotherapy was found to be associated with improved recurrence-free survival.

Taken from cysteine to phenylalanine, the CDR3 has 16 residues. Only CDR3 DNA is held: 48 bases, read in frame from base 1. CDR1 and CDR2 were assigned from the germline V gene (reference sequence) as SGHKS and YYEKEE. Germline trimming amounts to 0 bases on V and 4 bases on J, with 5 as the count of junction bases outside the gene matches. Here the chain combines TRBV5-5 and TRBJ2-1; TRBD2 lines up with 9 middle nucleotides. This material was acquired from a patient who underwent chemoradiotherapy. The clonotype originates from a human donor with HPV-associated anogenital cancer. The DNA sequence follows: TGTGCCAGCAGCTTGGTTAGCGGGGGAGCGTACAATGAGCAGTTCTTC. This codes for CASSLVSGGAYNEQFF. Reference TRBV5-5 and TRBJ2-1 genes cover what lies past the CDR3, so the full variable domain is DAGVTQSPTHLIKTRGQQVTLRCSPISGHKSVSWYQQVLGQGPQFIFQYYEKEERGRGNFPDRFSARQFPNYSSELNVNALLLGDSALYLCASSLVSGGAYNEQFFGPGTRLTVL.